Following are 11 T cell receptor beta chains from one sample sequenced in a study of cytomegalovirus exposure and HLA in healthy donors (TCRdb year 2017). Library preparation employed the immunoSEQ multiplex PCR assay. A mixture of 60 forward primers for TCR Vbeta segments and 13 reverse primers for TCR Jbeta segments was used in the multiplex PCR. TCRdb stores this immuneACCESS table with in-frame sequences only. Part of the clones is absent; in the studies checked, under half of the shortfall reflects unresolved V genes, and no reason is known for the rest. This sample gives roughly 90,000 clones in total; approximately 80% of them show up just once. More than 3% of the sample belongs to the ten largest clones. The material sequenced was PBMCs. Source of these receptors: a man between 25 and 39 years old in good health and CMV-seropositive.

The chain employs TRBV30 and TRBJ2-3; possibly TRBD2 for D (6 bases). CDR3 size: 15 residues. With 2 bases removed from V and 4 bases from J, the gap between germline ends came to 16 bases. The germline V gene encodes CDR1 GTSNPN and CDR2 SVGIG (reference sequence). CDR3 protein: CAWSPGTGQADTQYF. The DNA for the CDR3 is TGTGCCTGGAGTCCCGGGACTGGGCAAGCAGATACGCAGTATTTT.

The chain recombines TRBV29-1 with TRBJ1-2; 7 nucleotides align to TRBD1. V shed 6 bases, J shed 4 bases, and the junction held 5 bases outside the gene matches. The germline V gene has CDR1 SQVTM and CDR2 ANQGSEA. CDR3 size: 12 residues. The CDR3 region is CSVPDRIYGYTF. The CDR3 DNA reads TGCAGCGTCCCGGACAGGATCTATGGCTACACCTTC.

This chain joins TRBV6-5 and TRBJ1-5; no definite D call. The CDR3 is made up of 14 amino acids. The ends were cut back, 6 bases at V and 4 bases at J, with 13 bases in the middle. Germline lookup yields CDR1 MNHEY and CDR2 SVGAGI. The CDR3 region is CASRAGRFNQPQHF. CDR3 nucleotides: TGTGCCAGCAGGGCGGGCAGATTTAATCAGCCCCAGCATTTT.

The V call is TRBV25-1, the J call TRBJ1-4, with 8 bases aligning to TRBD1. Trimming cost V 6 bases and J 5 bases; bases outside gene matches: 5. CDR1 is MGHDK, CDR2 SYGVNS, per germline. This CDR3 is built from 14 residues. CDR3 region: CASSEGQANEKLFF. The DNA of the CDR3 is TGTGCCAGCAGCGAGGGACAGGCGAATGAAAAACTGTTTTTT.

CDR3 region: CASSDPGTGGYEQYF. CDR3 bases: TGCGCCAGCAGCGATCCCGGGACAGGGGGCTACGAGCAGTACTTC. The chain employs TRBV5-1 and TRBJ2-7, with 11 positions matching TRBD1. V was pared by 4 bases and J by 3 bases, with 6 bases of the junction left unmatched. CDR3 length equals 15 residues. Germline-derived CDR1 and CDR2 are SGHRS and YFSETQ.

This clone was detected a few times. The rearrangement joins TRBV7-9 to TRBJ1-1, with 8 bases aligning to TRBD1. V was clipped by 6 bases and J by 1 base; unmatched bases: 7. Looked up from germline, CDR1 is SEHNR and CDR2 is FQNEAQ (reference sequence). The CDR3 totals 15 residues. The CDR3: CASSRPGTGNTEAFF. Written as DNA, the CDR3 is TGTGCCAGCAGTCGTCCCGGGACAGGGAACACTGAAGCTTTCTTT.

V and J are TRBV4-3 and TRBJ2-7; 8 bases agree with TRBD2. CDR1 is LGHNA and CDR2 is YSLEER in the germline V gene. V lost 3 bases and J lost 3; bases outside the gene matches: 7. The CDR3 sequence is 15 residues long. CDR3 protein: CASSQTRLANYEQYF. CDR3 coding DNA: TGCGCCAGCAGCCAGACCCGACTAGCGAACTACGAGCAGTACTTC.

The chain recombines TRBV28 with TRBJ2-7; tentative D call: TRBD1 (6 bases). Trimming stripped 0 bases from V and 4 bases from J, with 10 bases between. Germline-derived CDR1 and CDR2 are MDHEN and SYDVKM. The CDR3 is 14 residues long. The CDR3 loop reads CASSLWGTTYEQYF. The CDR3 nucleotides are TGTGCCAGCAGTTTATGGGGGACAACATACGAGCAGTACTTC.

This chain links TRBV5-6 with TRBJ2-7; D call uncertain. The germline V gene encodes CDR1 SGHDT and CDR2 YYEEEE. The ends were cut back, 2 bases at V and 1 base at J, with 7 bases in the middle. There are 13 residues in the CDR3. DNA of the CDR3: TGTGCCAGCAGCTTAGACTGGTCCTACGAGCAGTACTTC. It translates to CASSLDWSYEQYF.

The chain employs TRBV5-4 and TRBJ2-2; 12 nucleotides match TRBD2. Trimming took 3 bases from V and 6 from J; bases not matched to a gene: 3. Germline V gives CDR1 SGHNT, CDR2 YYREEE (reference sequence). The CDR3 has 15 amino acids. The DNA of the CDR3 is TGTGCCAGCAGCTCCCTAGCGGGAGGGGCCGGGGAGCTGTTTTTT. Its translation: CASSSLAGGAGELFF.

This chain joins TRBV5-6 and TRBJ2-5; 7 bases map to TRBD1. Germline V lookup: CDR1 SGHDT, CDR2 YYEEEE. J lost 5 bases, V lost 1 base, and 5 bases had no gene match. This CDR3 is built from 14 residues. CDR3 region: CASSLPGGEETQYF. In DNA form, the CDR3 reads TGTGCCAGCAGCTTGCCAGGGGGTGAGGAGACCCAGTACTTC.